The 13 T cell receptor beta chains below come from one sample, sequenced in a study of OX40 agonist ivuxolimab in advanced cancers. Clones were sequenced by immunoSEQ multiplex PCR, and TCRdb holds only the in-frame ones, with some missing. The sample holds some 60,000 clones, about 88% seen once. The source was CD4+ or CD8+ T cells sorted from blood, collected in a trial of the OX40 agonist ivuxolimab. These receptor sequences come from an adult with an advanced solid tumor such as melanoma, head and neck, liver or kidney cancer.

V and J are TRBV2 and TRBJ1-5; D unresolved. V gave up 5 bases and J gave up 3 bases, with 14 bases separating them. This CDR3 comprises 15 residues. Germline loops: CDR1 SNHLY, CDR2 FYNNEI. The CDR3 DNA is TGTGCCAGCAGTTGGGATTCCCACCTCAATCAGCCCCAGCATTTT. It codes for CASSWDSHLNQPQHF.

The chain links TRBV28 to TRBJ1-3, with TRBD1 matching over 9 bases. This CDR3 has 15 amino acids. V was pared by 5 bases and J by 7 bases, with 9 bases of the junction left unmatched. The germline CDR1 and CDR2 sequences are MDHEN and SYDVKM. CDR3 nucleotide sequence: TGTGCCAGCAGTGGTAAGGGACAGGGAAGGAACACCATATATTTT. It is translated as CASSGKGQGRNTIYF. The whole variable domain, remainder taken from reference TRBV28 and TRBJ1-3, is DVKVTQSSRYLVKRTGEKVFLECVQDMDHENMFWYRQDPGLGLRLIYFSYDVKMKEKGDIPEGYSVSREKKERFSLILESASTNQTSMYLCASSGKGQGRNTIYFGEGSWLTVV.

The J gene is TRBJ2-5, the V gene TRBV5-6; 9 bases are shared with TRBD1. This CDR3 is 19 amino acids long. Germline loops: CDR1 SGHDT, CDR2 YYEEEE. The V gene end was trimmed by 4 bases and the J gene end by 4 bases; junction bases not matched to a gene: 20. This CDR3 is CASSLGLFKQGARGETQYF. The CDR3 DNA sequence: TGTGCCAGCAGCCTCGGGCTGTTTAAACAGGGGGCGAGAGGAGAGACCCAGTACTTC.

The genes are TRBV6-5 and TRBJ1-2, with TRBD1 matching over 10 bases. Germline assignment: CDR1 MNHEY and CDR2 SVGAGI. Trimming took 5 bases from V and 8 from J; bases not matched to a gene: 11. This CDR3 comprises 15 residues. CDR3 nucleotide sequence: TGTGCCAGCAGTAGGGGACAGGGGAGGGATGGAGGCTACACCTTC. This codes for CASSRGQGRDGGYTF.

The chain combines TRBV7-9 with TRBJ2-2; D call uncertain. The CDR3 length is 10 residues. Germline CDR1 and CDR2: SEHNR and FQNEAQ (reference sequence). V lost 5 bases and J lost 7, with 2 bases in between. CDR3 amino acids: CASSLGELFF. The CDR3 DNA is TGTGCCAGCAGCCTCGGGGAGCTGTTTTTT.

This clone was observed a handful of times. This chain links TRBV7-2 with TRBJ2-2; D is undetermined. V lost 10 bases, J lost 0 bases, and 9 bases lay in between. The CDR3 spans 13 residues. Germline lookup yields CDR1 SGHTA and CDR2 FQGNSA. In nucleotides, the CDR3 is TGTGCCACGAGACTTACGAACACCGGGGAGCTGTTTTTT. Its translation is CATRLTNTGELFF.

In its sample, this clone was seen once. V and J are TRBV2 and TRBJ2-7, with D possibly TRBD2 on 6 matching bases. This CDR3 region has 14 residues. V was pared by 2 bases and J by 5 bases, with 13 bases between. From germline, CDR1 is SNHLY and CDR2 FYNNEI. The CDR3 reads CASSERRGFDEQYF. The CDR3 DNA follows: TGTGCCAGCAGTGAAAGGAGGGGATTCGACGAGCAGTACTTC.

The chain carries TRBV7-3 and TRBJ1-1; D possibly corresponds to TRBD1 (6 bases). V lost 2 bases, J lost 4 bases, and 11 bases lay in between. The length of the CDR3 is 14 residues. CDR1 SGHTA and CDR2 FQGTGA come from the germline V gene. The CDR3 DNA reads TGTGCCAGCAGCTTAGGGGGCTGGGCCACTGAAGCTTTCTTT. Translated, it gives CASSLGGWATEAFF.

This clone was recorded only once. The chain links TRBV7-9 to TRBJ1-6; TRBD1 matches 9 bases. V trimming: 0 bases; J trimming: 6 bases; junction bases outside the gene matches: 0. In germline, CDR1 is SEHNR, CDR2 FQNEAQ (reference sequence). CDR3 length: 15 amino acids. CDR3 sequence (DNA): TGTGCCAGCAGCTTAGCGGGACAGGGTAATTCACCCCTCCACTTT. Protein product: CASSLAGQGNSPLHF.

This chain uses TRBV11-3 with TRBJ1-1; D not resolved. The V and J ends lost 2 bases and 7 bases respectively, with 5 bases between them. The V gene's germline CDR1 is SGHNT and CDR2 YENEEA. This CDR3 comprises 11 residues. The CDR3 is CASSLSFEAFF. The CDR3 nucleotides read TGTGCCAGCAGCTTAAGTTTTGAAGCTTTCTTT. The full variable domain, with the rest looked up from reference TRBV11-3 and TRBJ1-1, is EAGVVQSPRYKIIEKKQPVAFWCNPISGHNTLYWYLQNLGQGPELLIRYENEEAVDDSQLPKDRFSAERLKGVDSTLKIQPAELGDSAVYLCASSLSFEAFFGQGTRLTVV.

The V gene is TRBV5-4, the J gene TRBJ1-1; D ambiguous. CDR1 is SGHNT and CDR2 is YYREEE in the germline V gene (reference sequence). The CDR3 spans 15 residues. The ends were cut back, 2 bases at V and 2 bases at J, with 13 bases in the middle. In DNA form, the CDR3 reads TGTGCCAGCAGCTTCCGCTCCAGCGGAAACACTGAAGCTTTCTTT. It encodes CASSFRSSGNTEAFF.

V gene TRBV4-1 combines with J gene TRBJ2-2; 8 bases map to TRBD2. The germline V gene has CDR1 MGHRA and CDR2 YSYEKL. This CDR3 spans 15 amino acids. V gave up 4 bases and J gave up 6 bases; unmatched junction bases: 7. The CDR3 protein is CASSPVRGLAGELFF. In DNA, the CDR3 is TGCGCCAGCAGCCCCGTCCGGGGACTAGCCGGGGAGCTGTTTTTT.

V usage is TRBV7-2 and J usage is TRBJ1-2; D not certain. The length of the CDR3 is 14 residues. Germline V gene lookup returns CDR1 SGHTA and CDR2 FQGNSA. The V end lost 0 bases, the J end lost 4 bases, and 9 bases lay between the germline ends. Here the CDR3 reads CASSLAVATYGYTF. Here the CDR3 DNA reads TGTGCCAGCAGCTTAGCGGTAGCTACCTATGGCTACACCTTC.